This T cell receptor beta chain was documented in a study of CD8+ T cells in alopecia areata. To note about this clone: The antigen is not known.

Extracted from the samples, RNA was reverse transcribed into cDNA to serve as the sequencing template. Clones were read by immunoSEQ multiplex PCR, and TCRdb kept only the in-frame ones, dropping some. The table lists roughly 250,000 clones, about 68% of them singletons. Broader study findings: Normal skin contains resident alphabeta T cells, and these are also sequenced in scalp samples.

The receptor's source is a human donor with alopecia areata. The input for sequencing was CD4+ T cells sorted from blood, taken at week 0.

DNA for the CDR3: TGTGCCAGTCACGGGGGGAATAGGAACGGCTACACCTTC. Protein sequence: CASHGGNRNGYTF. This chain connects TRBV6-4 to TRBJ1-2; TRBD1 is a possible D gene (5 bases). The V end was cut by 9 bases, the J end by 8 bases, with 19 bases between. From germline, CDR1 is MRHNA and CDR2 SNTAGT. CDR3 length equals 13 residues.